This TCR beta chain was recorded in a study of cytomegalovirus exposure and HLA in healthy donors. The CDR3 contains 14 residues. J gave up 3 bases and V 0 bases, and 3 bases lay outside the gene matches. The V gene's germline CDR1 is SGHNT and CDR2 YYREEE (reference sequence). Comments on this clone: The antigen remains unidentified.

PCR used 60 Vbeta primers and 13 Jbeta primers. The protocol was immunoSEQ multiplex PCR, while the TCRdb copy is restricted to in-frame clones and leaves out a portion. The profile covers under 200,000 clones, with around 79% appearing a single time and about 2.6% taken by the ten largest. Study results and caveats: A few V segments could not be told apart, such as TRBV6-2 and TRBV6-3, and were left out.

The chain is built from TRBV5-4 and TRBJ2-7; TRBD2 matches 7 bases. This clonotype was sampled from a woman aged 35 to 49 in good health and CMV-seropositive. Input material: PBMCs. The CDR3 DNA sequence: TGTGCCAGCAGCTTGGGGGAGGGGATCTACGAGCAGTACTTC. Residues: CASSLGEGIYEQYF.